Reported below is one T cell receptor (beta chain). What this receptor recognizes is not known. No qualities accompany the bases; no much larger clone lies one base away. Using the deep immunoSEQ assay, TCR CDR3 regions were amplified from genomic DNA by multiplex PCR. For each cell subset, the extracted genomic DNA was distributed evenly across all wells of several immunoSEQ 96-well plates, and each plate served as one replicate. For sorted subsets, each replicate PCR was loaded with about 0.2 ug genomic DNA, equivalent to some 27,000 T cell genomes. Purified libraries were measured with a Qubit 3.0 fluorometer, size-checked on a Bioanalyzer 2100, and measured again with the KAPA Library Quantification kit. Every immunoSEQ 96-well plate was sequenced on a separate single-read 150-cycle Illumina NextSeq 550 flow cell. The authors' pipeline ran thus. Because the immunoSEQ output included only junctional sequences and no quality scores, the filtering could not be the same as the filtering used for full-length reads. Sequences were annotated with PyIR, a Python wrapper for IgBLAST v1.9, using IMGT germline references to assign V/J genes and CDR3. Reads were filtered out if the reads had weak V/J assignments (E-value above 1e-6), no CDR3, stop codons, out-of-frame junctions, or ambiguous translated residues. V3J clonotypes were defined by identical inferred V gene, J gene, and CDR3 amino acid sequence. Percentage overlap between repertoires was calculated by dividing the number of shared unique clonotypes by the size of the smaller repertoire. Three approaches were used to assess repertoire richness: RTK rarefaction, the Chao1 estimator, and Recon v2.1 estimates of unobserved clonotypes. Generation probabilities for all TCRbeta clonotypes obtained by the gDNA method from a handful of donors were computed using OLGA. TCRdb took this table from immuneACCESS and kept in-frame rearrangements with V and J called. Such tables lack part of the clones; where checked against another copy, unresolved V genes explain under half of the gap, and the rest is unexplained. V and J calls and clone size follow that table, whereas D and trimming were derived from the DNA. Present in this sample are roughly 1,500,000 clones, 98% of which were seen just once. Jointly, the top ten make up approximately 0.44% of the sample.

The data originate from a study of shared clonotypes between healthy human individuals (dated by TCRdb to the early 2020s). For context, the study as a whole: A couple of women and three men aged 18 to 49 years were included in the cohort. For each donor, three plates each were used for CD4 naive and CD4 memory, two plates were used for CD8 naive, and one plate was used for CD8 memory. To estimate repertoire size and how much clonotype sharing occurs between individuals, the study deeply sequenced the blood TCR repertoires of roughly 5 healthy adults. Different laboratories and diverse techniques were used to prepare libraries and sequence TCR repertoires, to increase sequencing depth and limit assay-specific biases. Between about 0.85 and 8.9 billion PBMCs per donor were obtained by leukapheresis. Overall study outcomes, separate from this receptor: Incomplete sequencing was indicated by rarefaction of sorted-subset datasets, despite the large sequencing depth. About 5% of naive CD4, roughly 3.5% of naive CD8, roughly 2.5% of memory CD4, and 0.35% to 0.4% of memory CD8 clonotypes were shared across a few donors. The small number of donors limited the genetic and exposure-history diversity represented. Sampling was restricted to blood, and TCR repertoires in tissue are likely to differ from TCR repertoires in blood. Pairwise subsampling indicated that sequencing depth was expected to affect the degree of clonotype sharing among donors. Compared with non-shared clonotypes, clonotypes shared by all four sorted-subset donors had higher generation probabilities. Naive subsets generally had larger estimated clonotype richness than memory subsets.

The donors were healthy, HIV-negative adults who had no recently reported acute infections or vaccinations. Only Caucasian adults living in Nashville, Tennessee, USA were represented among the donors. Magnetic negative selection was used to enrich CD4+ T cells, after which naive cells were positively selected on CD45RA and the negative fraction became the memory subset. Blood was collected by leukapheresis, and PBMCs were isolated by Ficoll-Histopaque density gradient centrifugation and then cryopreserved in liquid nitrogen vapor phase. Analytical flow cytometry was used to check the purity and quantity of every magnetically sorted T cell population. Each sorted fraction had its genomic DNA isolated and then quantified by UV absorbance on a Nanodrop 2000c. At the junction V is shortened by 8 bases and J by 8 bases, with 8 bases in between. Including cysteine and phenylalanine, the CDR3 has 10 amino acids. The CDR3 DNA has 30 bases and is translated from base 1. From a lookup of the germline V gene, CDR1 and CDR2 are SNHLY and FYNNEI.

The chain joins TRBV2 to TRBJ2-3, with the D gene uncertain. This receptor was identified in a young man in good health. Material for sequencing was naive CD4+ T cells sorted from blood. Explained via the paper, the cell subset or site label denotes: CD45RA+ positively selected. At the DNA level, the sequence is TGTGCCAGCGCGGTGACTACGCAGTATTTT. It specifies CASAVTTQYF.